The present T cell receptor beta chain was sequenced within a study of T cells in Graves' hyperthyroidism and ophthalmopathy. The study's findings and limits: Prediction of ophthalmopathy progression came a median 6.5 months pre-onset. A model using 13 V-J features told ophthalmopathy apart from stable hyperthyroidism. Researchers found most expanded thyroid clonotypes above 0.001 in blood as well.

Patients having uncontrolled infection, another autoimmune disease, pregnancy or lactation were not included. This clonotype was observed at least ten times. No antigen is known for it. TCR beta CDR3 regions were amplified from RNA. HTBI primers drove first-round RT-PCR of the TCR CDR3. One entry per CDR3 protein results from TCRdb running MiXCR on the multiplex PCR reads. The sample consists of about 530,000 distinct CDR3 sequences, roughly 17% of them appearing once. The receptor comes from a woman between 18 and 29 years old with Graves' ophthalmopathy. Material for sequencing was blood.

The CDR3 nucleotides are TGTGCCAGCAGCGACGGAGGGATCGGGGAGCTGTTTTTT. Translation gives CASSDGGIGELFF. This sequence joins TRBV9 and TRBJ2-2; tentative D call: TRBD2 (6 bases). V was pared by 3 bases and J by 7 bases, with 10 bases between. CDR1 SGDLS and CDR2 YYNGEE come from the germline V gene. This CDR3 comprises 13 residues.